This T cell receptor beta chain derives from a study of CD8 T cells in ankylosing spondylitis. This clonotype was detected ten times or more. Its antigen is unknown. A single record per CDR3 protein comes from TCRdb applying MiXCR to the 5' RACE reads. This table has approximately 12,000 distinct CDR3 sequences, under 3.5% appearing once. With V trimmed by 2 bases and J by 6 bases, 4 bases remained unmatched. CDR1 SGDLS and CDR2 YYNGEE come from the germline V gene. The CDR3 length is 14 residues. Study results and limitations: A subset of motif variants has previously been described in the synovial fluid and blood of reactive arthritis. The authors reported significant enrichment of disease-linked clones in matched ankylosing spondylitis synovial fluid.

The material sequenced was blood, either unsorted or a sorted T cell fraction (not recorded which). This chain connects TRBV9 to TRBJ2-1, with 8 nucleotides matching TRBD1. The sequence was obtained from a male donor with ankylosing spondylitis or in good health (not recorded which). The CDR3 DNA is TGTGCCAGCAGCGTTTCTGGACAGGGCAATGAGCAGTTCTTC. Translation gives CASSVSGQGNEQFF.